The following is a TCR beta chain sequence with its context. The identical CDR3 is also encoded by other nucleotide sequences in the sample. Original processing notes: From reference gene primer amplification, estimates of nucleated cell counts were derived. Libraries were prepared by immunoSEQ multiplex PCR; TCRdb keeps only in-frame clonotypes and omits some of them. The V and J calls and clone size come from that table; D and trimming were worked out from the DNA. This repertoire shows around 310,000 clones, around 90% found once; its top ten account for approximately 7.5%. This sample is part of a study of blood T cell repertoires in COVID-19. The V gene lost 4 bases and the J gene lost 1 base, with 5 bases spanning the gap. The CDR3 extends over 13 amino acids. Per germline, CDR1 SEHNR and CDR2 FQNEAQ (reference sequence).

This clonotype was sampled from a woman in her 30s with COVID-19, enrolled during active disease. The sample taken for sequencing was peripheral blood. The chain combines TRBV7-9 with TRBJ1-3; D gene unclear. The CDR3 DNA sequence: TGTGCCAGCAGCTCGGGATCTGGAAACACCATATATTTT. This translates into CASSSGSGNTIYF. The full variable domain, completed using reference TRBV7-9 and TRBJ1-3, is DTGVSQNPRHKITKRGQNVTFRCDPISEHNRLYWYRQTLGQGPEFLTYFQNEAQLEKSRLLSDRFSAERPKGSFSTLEIQRTEQGDSAMYLCASSSGSGNTIYFGEGSWLTVV.